This T cell receptor beta chain was obtained from a study of blood T cell repertoires in COVID-19. Study in general: From the United States, Italy and Spain came samples of acute and convalescent COVID-19. The cDNA or gDNA used as material had been derived from T cells, B-cell-depleted T cells, or PBMCs.

Germline assignment: CDR1 SGHAT and CDR2 FQNNGV. The CDR3 length is 15 residues. Unmatched junction bases numbered 6, after V lost 2 bases and J lost 2 bases. Original handling: Nucleated cell number was recorded as an estimate derived from reference gene primer amplification. Profiling relied on immunoSEQ multiplex PCR, and the TCRdb table lists in-frame clones only, not all of them. Clonal size and the V and J genes are those of that table, whereas D and trimming came from the DNA. The data contain about 190,000 clones, roughly 90% of them seen just once; the ten biggest clones take up 0.62%. This receptor was taken from a man aged 50-59 years with acute or convalescent COVID-19. The sequenced sample consisted of peripheral blood. The gene calls are TRBV11-2 and TRBJ2-7, with TRBD1 matching 7 bases. The CDR3 reads CASSLPTGNTYEQYF. The CDR3 coding sequence is TGTGCCAGCAGCTTACCGACAGGGAATACCTACGAGCAGTACTTC.